These T cell receptor beta chains were read from a single sample in a study of shared clonotypes between healthy human individuals. Data came from immunoSEQ multiplex PCR; TCRdb stores just in-frame clones and leaves some out. The sample holds a few million clones, more than 80% seen once. Sequenced: naive CD4+ T cells sorted from blood. Receptors were obtained from a man between 18 and 35 years old in good health. Both conserved end residues are trimmed from each CDR3.

TRBV19,ASSTRGTGYEQF
TRBV25-1,ASSESILSTDTQY
TRBV7-8,ASSLPTGTDYEQY
TRBV7-9,ASSLQGASYEQY
TRBV6-5,ASRTTGAETQY
TRBV6-1,ASSTLAANYNEQF
TRBV27,ASSLWTSLNTGELF
TRBV7-9,ASSLRGTYEQY
TRBV30,AWRSWGRLLGNTQY
TRBV14,ASSQLRGTSGTDTQY
TRBV9,ASSLEASGGDSYNEQF
TRBV18,ASSIITGGSNYGYT
TRBV5-1,ASSLGGTSVPETQY
TRBV4-2,ASSHGETSGGSGELF
TRBV7-2,ASSLFGANVLT
TRBV18,ASSPLEGGTEAF
TRBV6-4,ASSDSAGGFEGYT
TRBV5-6,ASSRGGPTEQY
TRBV2,ASGRDYHEQY
TRBV5-1,ASRELAYNSPLH
TRBV18,ASSLWDRANQPQH
TRBV5-1,ASSLYTGEGGELF
TRBV19,ASSIDWDRAVGYGYT
TRBV18,ASSPGRGAF
TRBV6-6,ASSRLGDEQF
TRBV7-9,ASSLGGGSEAF
TRBV2,ASTREPGYT
TRBV5-1,ASSLTGNYNEQF
TRBV7-2,ASSLLNLGGETQY
TRBV5-1,ATSSGVSSLYEQY
TRBV18,ASSYGGYEQY
TRBV6-5,ASTPGTRQNEQY